This entry concerns a single T cell receptor beta chain. The data were obtained in a study of blood T cell repertoires in COVID-19. The CDR3 runs to 15 residues. Germline loops: CDR1 MNHEY, CDR2 SVGAGI. Trimming left V 6 bases short and J 6 bases short, with 15 bases between. TCRdb keeps only in-frame clones here, not all; method: immunoSEQ multiplex PCR. The sample includes hundreds of thousands of clones, 88% of them seen just once. The specimen was peripheral blood. The sequence derives from a woman in her 70s with COVID-19, enrolled during active disease. The rearrangement uses TRBV6-5 and TRBJ1-6; the D is unclear. CDR3 DNA: TGTGCCAGCAGCTCATACAGAAATCTTAATTCACCCCTCCACTTT. Translating gives CASSSYRNLNSPLHF.